This TCR beta chain stems from a study of spatial heterogeneity in lung cancer. Study-wide results and limits: Tumors with more nonsynonymous mutations had more expanded intratumoral alpha and beta TCRs.

The CDR3 totals 12 residues. With 3 bases removed from V and 1 base from J, the gap between germline ends came to 3 bases. In germline, CDR1 is KGHSH, CDR2 LQKENI. The time point denotes: sample taken at primary tumor resection. A total of fewer than 80 untreated early-stage non-small cell lung cancer patients served as donors. From tumor, nontumor lung or frozen PBMC, whole RNA was taken unsorted for sequencing. This clonotype is medium-sized. Its specificity is not known. TCRdb re-analysed the 5' RACE reads in MiXCR, keeping a single row per CDR3 protein. This table holds roughly 4,500 distinct CDR3 sequences, around 8% found once.

V and J are TRBV18 and TRBJ2-5; D is ambiguous. The material sequenced was lung tumor tissue, taken at surgery. The source of this sequence is a male donor with early-stage non-small cell lung cancer. The CDR3 DNA follows: TGTGCCAGCTCACCGCTCCAAGAGACCCAGTACTTC. It encodes CASSPLQETQYF.